The next 18 T cell receptor beta chains were all read from a single sample in a study of regulatory T cells in long-lasting Graves disease. Researchers made TCR beta libraries by using iRepertoire HTBI primers and running Arm-PCR on CDR3 regions. TCRdb passed the multiplex PCR reads through MiXCR, listing each CDR3 protein once. The top ten hold about a quarter of the sample, which has roughly 450,000 distinct CDR3 sequences, around 20% seen once. Time point specified: persistent/refractory GD, antithyroid drugs over 5 years with positive TRAb. The TCR library was made from RNA that had been extracted from PBMCs in TRIzol. Sample: peripheral blood mononuclear cells (PBMCs), taken when the disease was refractory, from a patient treated with antithyroid drugs. The receptors derive from a female donor with Graves disease.

This clonotype has ten or more counts. V is TRBV3-1 and J is TRBJ2-5; possibly TRBD1 for D (6 bases). Trimming removed 2 bases at V and 5 bases at J, with 6 bases between. Germline CDR1 LGHDT, CDR2 YNNKEL (reference sequence). The CDR3 has 12 residues. The CDR3 nucleotides read TGTGCCAGCAGCCAAAGGGGGGAGACCCAGTACTTC. As protein: CASSQRGETQYF.

Ten or more counts support this clonotype. The CDR3 reads CASSSRTSGYRELFF. The CDR3 DNA sequence: TGTGCCAGCAGCTCCAGGACTAGCGGGTACAGGGAGCTGTTTTTT. The chain recombines TRBV11-3 with TRBJ2-2; 11 bases match TRBD2. J was trimmed by 9 bases and V by 4 bases; bases with no gene match: 7. This CDR3 has 15 amino acids. Germline V gives CDR1 SGHNT, CDR2 YENEEA.

This clonotype was observed a few times. The V gene is TRBV20-1, the J gene TRBJ1-6; TRBD1 aligns across 7 bases. CDR1 is DFQATT and CDR2 is SNEGSKA in the germline V gene (reference sequence). The V and J ends lost 2 bases and 6 bases, in that order; junction bases with no gene match: 10. This CDR3 is built from 16 residues. The CDR3 is CSARPRSTGANSPLHF. As DNA, the CDR3 is TGCAGTGCTAGACCGAGGTCAACAGGGGCTAATTCACCCCTCCACTTT.

This clonotype has just a few counts. This rearrangement joins TRBV6-2 or TRBV6-3 to TRBJ1-6; D uncertain. The ends were cut back, 2 bases at V and 8 bases at J, with 10 bases in the middle. The CDR3 contains 14 residues. Germline V gene sequence: CDR1 MNHEY, CDR2 SVGEGT. CDR3 coding DNA: TGTGCCAGCAGTTACCGGGCAGAAGATTCACCCCTCCACTTT. It is translated as CASSYRAEDSPLHF.

The chain recombines TRBV5-6 with TRBJ1-2, with a weak D call TRBD1 (5 bases). Per the germline V gene, CDR1 is SGHDT and CDR2 is YYEEEE. CDR3 length equals 15 residues. Trimming shortened V by 4 bases and J by 5 bases, and 18 bases separated the two germline ends. CDR3 sequence: CASSISAGMRYGYTF. The CDR3 DNA reads TGTGCCAGCAGCATCTCCGCAGGGATGCGGTATGGCTACACCTTC.

This clonotype was counted a single time. This chain joins TRBV5-1 and TRBJ2-1; maybe TRBD2 (6 bases). Germline values: CDR1 SGHRS, CDR2 YFSETQ. The V gene lost 3 bases and the J gene lost 2 bases, with 15 bases spanning the gap. This CDR3 is 16 amino acids long. DNA for the CDR3: TGCGCCAGCAGCTCAAGACAGAGGACTACCTACAATGAGCAGTTCTTC. It translates to CASSSRQRTTYNEQFF.

The V call is TRBV4-3, the J call TRBJ1-4, with TRBD1 matching 8 bases. This CDR3 spans 15 amino acids. Germline CDR1 is LGHNA and CDR2 is YSLEER. V lost 3 bases to trimming and J lost 6 bases; unmatched junction nucleotides: 6. The CDR3 loop is CASSHRTGRDEKLFF. DNA of the CDR3: TGCGCCAGCAGCCACCGGACAGGGAGGGATGAAAAACTGTTTTTT.

This clonotype was seen at least ten times. J is TRBJ2-5 and V is TRBV6-2 or TRBV6-3, with TRBD2 as a possible D gene (6 bases). CDR3 length equals 15 residues. Trimming took 1 base from V and 3 from J, leaving 12 bases between them. Looked up from germline, CDR1 is MNHEY and CDR2 is SVGEGT. Written as DNA, the CDR3 is TGTGCCAGCAGTTACTTCGGGAGTGTGGAAGAGACCCAGTACTTC. It is translated as CASSYFGSVEETQYF.

The gene calls are TRBV4-1 and TRBJ2-7; D may be TRBD1 or TRBD2 (5 bases each). The CDR3 has 13 amino acids. In germline, CDR1 is MGHRA, CDR2 YSYEKL. V lost 1 base and J 7 bases, leaving 11 bases between the germline ends. CDR3 residues: CASSQASEGEQYF. CDR3 coding DNA: TGCGCCAGCAGCCAAGCCTCTGAGGGGGAGCAGTACTTC.

V is TRBV20-1 and J is TRBJ1-5, with D maybe TRBD1 (5 bases). Deletions cut 0 bases from V and 8 bases from J, with 14 bases between. The CDR3 is 14 amino acids. Germline V CDR1 and CDR2: DFQATT, SNEGSKA (reference sequence). As DNA, the CDR3 is TGCAGTGCTAGAGATTATTTGGGGGGTGAGCCCCAGCATTTT. Translating gives CSARDYLGGEPQHF.

This clonotype has only one observation. The chain links TRBV29-1 to TRBJ1-2; the D gene is possibly TRBD1 (5 bases). Per germline, CDR1 SQVTM and CDR2 ANQGSEA. The CDR3 extends over 13 amino acids. V lost 3 bases and J 1 base, leaving 9 bases between the germline ends. CDR3 protein: CSVERQNNYGYTF. As DNA, the CDR3 is TGCAGCGTTGAGAGACAGAATAACTATGGCTACACCTTC.

This clonotype was found a few times. The rearrangement joins TRBV30 to TRBJ1-2; weak D call: TRBD1 (5 bases). Germline-derived CDR1 and CDR2 are GTSNPN and SVGIG (reference sequence). V was pared by 4 bases and J by 3 bases, with 15 bases between. This CDR3 region has 14 residues. The CDR3 bases are TGTGCCTGGAAAACTTGGACACACGACTATGGCTACACCTTC. It translates to CAWKTWTHDYGYTF.

The chain uses TRBV10-3 and TRBJ1-6; maybe TRBD1 (5 bases). The germline V and J ends were trimmed by 4 bases and 9 bases, with 16 bases remaining between them. Germline lookup yields CDR1 ENHRY and CDR2 SYGVKD. The CDR3 spans 15 residues. CDR3 protein: CAISGDVAGRSPLHF. In nucleotides, the CDR3 is TGTGCCATCAGTGGGGACGTGGCAGGGCGTTCACCCCTCCACTTT.

The table lists this clonotype with a few counts. The chain carries TRBV7-8 and TRBJ1-5; D is unresolved. This CDR3 has 14 amino acids. Deletions cut 1 base from V and 6 bases from J, with 10 bases between. From germline, CDR1 is SGHVS and CDR2 FQNEAQ. CDR3 region: CASSLGRLGQPQHF. The DNA for the CDR3 is TGTGCCAGCAGCTTAGGACGCTTAGGTCAGCCCCAGCATTTT.

The chain carries TRBV20-1 and TRBJ2-4; TRBD2 aligns across 8 bases. Germline CDR1 DFQATT, CDR2 SNEGSKA (reference sequence). This CDR3 has 17 residues. The trim removed 5 bases at V and 8 bases at J, leaving 20 bases unmatched. The CDR3 region is CSAATSGAATGLYIQYF. The CDR3 coding sequence is TGCAGTGCTGCCACTAGCGGAGCCGCTACGGGTTTATACATTCAGTACTTC.

This clonotype was detected ten times or more. The chain employs TRBV24-1 and TRBJ1-1, with a weak D call TRBD1 (5 bases). The CDR3 runs 13 residues. V dropped 5 bases and J dropped 4 bases, with 10 bases sitting between them. The V gene's germline CDR1 is KGHDR and CDR2 SFDVKD. In DNA form, the CDR3 reads TGTGCCACCAGTGTACCAGGGACCACTGAAGCTTTCTTT. Translated, it gives CATSVPGTTEAFF.

In its sample, this clonotype was seen many times. Mismatch with germline at one junction end may stem from a read error. The chain uses TRBV11-1 and TRBJ2-7, with TRBD1 identical over 8 bases. The CDR3 extends over 15 amino acids. The germline V gene encodes CDR1 SGHAT and CDR2 FQDESV (reference sequence). The CDR3 DNA reads TGTGCCAGCAGCGCCCTGGGACAGGTTTCCTCCGAGCAGTACTTC. The encoded protein is CASSALGQVSSEQYF.

In its sample, this clonotype was seen a few times. The V and J genes are TRBV20-1 and TRBJ2-2; the match to TRBD1 covers 7 bases. Germline V lookup: CDR1 DFQATT, CDR2 SNEGSKA (reference sequence). Trimming at V came to 3 bases and at J to 1 base, leaving 5 bases not matched to a gene. The CDR3 sequence is 15 residues long. The CDR3 DNA is TGCAGTGCTAGCCACCGGGACAGGAACACCGGGGAGCTGTTTTTT. It translates to CSASHRDRNTGELFF.